These 21 T cell receptor beta chains originate from one sample sequenced in a study of T cell responses to AZD1222 COVID-19 vaccine. Produced via immunoSEQ multiplex PCR; TCRdb's table is partial and in-frame only. The repertoire consists of 90,000 to 150,000 clones, with roughly 84% occurring once and the leading ten covering approximately 1.1%. Source: peripheral blood, taken on day 0 of AZD1222 vaccination. The origin of the receptors is an adult in good health.

This rearrangement joins TRBV29-1 to TRBJ2-7, with 9 bases lining up with TRBD1. With V trimmed by 4 bases and J by 3 bases, 4 bases remained unmatched. Germline V gene data show CDR1 as SQVTM and CDR2 as ANQGSEA. This CDR3 is 13 amino acids long. CDR3 sequence reads: CSVGQGVGYEQYF. As DNA, the CDR3 is TGCAGCGTTGGACAGGGGGTCGGCTACGAGCAGTACTTC.

This chain links TRBV3-1 (or the pseudogene TRBV3-2) with TRBJ2-7, with D perhaps TRBD1 (5 bases). CDR3 length: 14 amino acids. Trimming took 4 bases from V and 10 from J, leaving 20 bases between them. Per germline, CDR1 LGHDT and CDR2 YNNKEL (reference sequence). CDR3 DNA sequence: TGTGCCAGCAGCCTCCCCCGAAAGGATTGGGGCCAGTACTTC. Protein product: CASSLPRKDWGQYF.

The chain carries TRBV7-8 and TRBJ1-5; D gene unclear. The ends were cut back, 5 bases at V and 0 bases at J, with 14 bases in the middle. This CDR3 comprises 16 residues. Germline V gene lookup returns CDR1 SGHVS and CDR2 FQNEAQ. CDR3 residues: CASSPQPPYSNQPQHF. CDR3 sequence (DNA): TGTGCCAGCAGCCCACAGCCCCCTTATAGCAATCAGCCCCAGCATTTT. The full variable domain, with the rest looked up from reference TRBV7-8 and TRBJ1-5, is GAGVSQSPRYKVAKRGQDVALRCDPISGHVSLFWYQQALGQGPEFLTYFQNEAQLDKSGLPSDRFFAERPEGSVSTLKIQRTQQEDSAVYLCASSPQPPYSNQPQHFGDGTRLSIL.

A few counts support this clone. CDR3: CASSLLGTGGYNEQFF. In nucleotides, the CDR3 is TGTGCCAGCAGCCTACTGGGGACAGGGGGCTACAATGAGCAGTTCTTC. The V gene is TRBV11-2, the J gene TRBJ2-1; 11 bases match TRBD1. Germline CDR1 reads SGHAT; CDR2 reads FQNNGV. The CDR3 spans 16 residues. Trimming removed 5 bases from V and 3 bases from J; junction bases left unmatched: 6.

This chain uses TRBV6-5 with TRBJ1-2; no clear D gene. This CDR3 contains 15 residues. Trimming left V 0 bases short and J 4 bases short, with 12 bases between. Per germline, CDR1 MNHEY and CDR2 SVGAGI. The CDR3 reads CASSYSLGLVYGYTF. The CDR3 DNA is TGTGCCAGCAGTTACTCGCTGGGGTTAGTCTATGGCTACACCTTC.

The chain links TRBV12-5 to TRBJ1-4; D is ambiguous. Germline CDR1 LGHNT, CDR2 FRNRAP. V gave up 4 bases and J gave up 7 bases, with 4 bases separating them. This CDR3 contains 11 residues. CDR3 region: CASGSPEKLFF. CDR3 coding DNA: TGTGCTAGTGGTTCACCTGAAAAACTGTTTTTT.

This clone was seen only a few times. The chain has TRBV6-2 or TRBV6-3 and TRBJ1-2; unclear D gene. V was pared by 0 bases and J by 3 bases, with 5 bases between. Germline CDR1 MNHEY, CDR2 SVGEGT. The CDR3 extends over 13 amino acids. CDR3 DNA: TGTGCCAGCAGTTACTCGCTAGACTATGGCTACACCTTC. This gives the protein CASSYSLDYGYTF.

In its sample, this clone was seen a few times. The rearrangement uses TRBV5-1 and TRBJ2-7; D is perhaps TRBD1 (6 bases). V lost 0 bases, J lost 1 base, and 17 bases lay in between. There are 17 residues in the CDR3. The germline CDR1 and CDR2 sequences are SGHRS and YFSETQ. DNA of the CDR3: TGCGCCAGCAGCTTGGGACTAACCAACAGGGCATCCTACGAGCAGTACTTC. Translation: CASSLGLTNRASYEQYF. Full variable domain (remainder filled in from reference TRBV5-1 and TRBJ2-7): KAGVTQTPRYLIKTRGQQVTLSCSPISGHRSVSWYQQTPGQGLQFLFEYFSETQRNKGNFPGRFSGRQFSNSRSEMNVSTLELGDSALYLCASSLGLTNRASYEQYFGPGTRLTVT.

The rearrangement uses TRBV7-6 and TRBJ1-1, with D maybe TRBD1 (5 bases). Trimming cost V 1 base and J 3 bases, with 9 bases left between them. Germline V gives CDR1 SGHVS, CDR2 FNYEAQ. The CDR3 extends over 14 amino acids. CDR3 sequence reads: CASSLVARDTEAFF. In nucleotides, the CDR3 is TGTGCCAGCAGCTTAGTGGCCAGGGACACTGAAGCTTTCTTT.

The CDR3 bases are TGTGCCAGCAGCGACAGGGGGCATTTTGAAAAACTGTTTTTT. It codes for CASSDRGHFEKLFF. The genes are TRBV2 and TRBJ1-4; 10 nucleotides agree with TRBD1. With 6 bases clipped from V and 7 bases from J, the junction kept 5 bases outside the gene matches. The CDR3 loop spans 14 amino acids. The V gene's germline CDR1 is SNHLY and CDR2 FYNNEI.

The rearrangement joins TRBV6-1 to TRBJ2-1; tentatively, D is TRBD2 (7 bases). V was shortened by 4 bases and J by 0 bases, with 13 bases between the two germline ends. The CDR3 spans 16 residues. Germline assignment: CDR1 MNHNS and CDR2 SASEGT. CDR3 bases: TGTGCCAGCAGTGTGTCCCGGGGGGCCTCCTACAATGAGCAGTTCTTC. Residues: CASSVSRGASYNEQFF.

This clone was observed a few times. A junction boundary mismatches the germline segment, possibly from a read error. The V gene is TRBV5-4, the J gene TRBJ1-1, with TRBD1 matching over 9 bases. Looked up from germline, CDR1 is SGHNT and CDR2 is YYREEE (reference sequence). The CDR3 has 14 residues. The CDR3 here is CASSLGQGNPEAFF. The CDR3 region has the DNA TGTGCCAGCAGCTTAGGACAGGGGAACCCTGAAGCTTTCTTT.

This chain joins TRBV4-3 and TRBJ1-3; no clear D. V dropped 0 bases and J dropped 5 bases, with 11 bases sitting between them. Germline V gives CDR1 LGHNA, CDR2 YSLEER. This CDR3 has 15 residues. The CDR3 sequence: CASSQDGTYRNTIYF. The CDR3 coding sequence is TGCGCCAGCAGCCAAGATGGAACCTATAGAAACACCATATATTTT.

This clone was counted a few times. The chain couples TRBV7-9 to TRBJ2-7, with D possibly being TRBD1 (7 bases). The CDR3 runs to 13 residues. Trimming pared 8 bases from V and 7 bases from J, leaving 18 bases between. CDR1 and CDR2 (germline): SEHNR, FQNEAQ (reference sequence). This CDR3 is CASGGTATKEQYF. CDR3 DNA: TGTGCCAGCGGGGGGACAGCAACGAAAGAGCAGTACTTC.

This clone was counted between two and nine times. The chain links TRBV3-1 (or the pseudogene TRBV3-2) to TRBJ1-2; TRBD1 matches 9 bases. Per germline, CDR1 LGHDT and CDR2 YNNKEL (reference sequence). The length of the CDR3 is 15 residues. V was pared by 3 bases and J by 4 bases, with 6 bases of the junction left unmatched. CDR3 in amino acids: CASSQDPQGAYGYTF. In DNA form, the CDR3 reads TGTGCCAGCAGCCAGGACCCACAGGGGGCCTATGGCTACACCTTC.

The chain's CDR3 is CASRFGDEANEKLFF. Written as DNA, the CDR3 is TGTGCCTCTAGGTTCGGGGATGAGGCTAATGAAAAACTGTTTTTT. V usage is TRBV10-3 and J usage is TRBJ1-4, with D hard to call. CDR3 length: 15 amino acids. CDR1 is ENHRY, CDR2 SYGVKD, per germline. Trimming left V 11 bases short and J 3 bases short, with 19 bases between.

In its sample, this clone was seen once. V gene TRBV14 combines with J gene TRBJ1-1; D unclear. The CDR3 runs 16 residues. Between the trimmed V and J ends, which lost 0 bases and 0 bases, there was a span of 11 bases. Germline V CDR1 and CDR2: SGHDN, FVKESK. CDR3 region: CASSQDGRRLNTEAFF. DNA of the CDR3: TGTGCCAGCAGCCAAGATGGCCGAAGGTTGAACACTGAAGCTTTCTTT.

The gene calls are TRBV27 and TRBJ2-3; possible D gene TRBD2, 5 bases. This CDR3 region has 14 residues. Germline V gene sequence: CDR1 MNHEY, CDR2 SMNVEV (reference sequence). Trimming removed 4 bases from V and 6 bases from J, with 14 bases in between. CDR3 amino acids: CASSSGGRGDTQYF. The CDR3 DNA follows: TGTGCCAGCAGTTCCGGCGGGCGCGGGGATACGCAGTATTTT.

The chain couples TRBV3-1 (or the pseudogene TRBV3-2) to TRBJ1-2; perhaps TRBD1 as D (6 bases). V was cut by 4 bases and J by 6 bases, with 12 bases left in between. CDR1 and CDR2 (germline): LGHDT, YNNKEL (reference sequence). The CDR3 is 13 amino acids. The CDR3: CASSLRQVDGYTF. In nucleotides, the CDR3 is TGTGCCAGCAGCCTCCGACAGGTAGATGGCTACACCTTC.

This chain connects TRBV6-2 or TRBV6-3 to TRBJ2-5, with a possible D match to TRBD1 (5 bases). V dropped 6 bases and J dropped 1 base, with 18 bases sitting between them. The CDR3 is 16 amino acids. CDR1 and CDR2 from the germline V gene are MNHEY and SVGEGT. CDR3 amino acids: CASSTRAQVFQETQYF. CDR3 DNA: TGTGCCAGCAGCACCCGGGCACAGGTGTTCCAAGAGACCCAGTACTTC.

The chain has TRBV7-9 and TRBJ2-7, with D hard to call. V lost 6 bases and J lost 2, with 14 bases in between. The CDR3 is made up of 14 amino acids. CDR1 SEHNR and CDR2 FQNEAQ come from the germline V gene (reference sequence). CDR3 in DNA: TGTGCCAGCAGGGTGGGGTCTCTCACCTACGAGCAGTACTTC. Translating it yields CASRVGSLTYEQYF.